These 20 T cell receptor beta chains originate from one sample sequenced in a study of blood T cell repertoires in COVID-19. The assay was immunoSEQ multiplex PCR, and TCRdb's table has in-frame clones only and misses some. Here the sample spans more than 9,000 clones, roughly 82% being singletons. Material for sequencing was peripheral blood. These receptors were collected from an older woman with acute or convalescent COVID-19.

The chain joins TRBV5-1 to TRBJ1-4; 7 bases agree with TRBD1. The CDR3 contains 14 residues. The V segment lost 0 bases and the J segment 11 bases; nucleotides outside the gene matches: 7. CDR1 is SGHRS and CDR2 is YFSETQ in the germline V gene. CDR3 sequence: CASSLETGNGKLFF. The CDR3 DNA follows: TGCGCCAGCAGCTTGGAGACAGGGAATGGTAAACTGTTTTTT.

CDR3 loop: CASSQKRGPSYEQYF. CDR3 nucleotide sequence: TGTGCCAGCAGTCAAAAGCGGGGGCCGTCCTACGAGCAGTACTTC. V gene TRBV21-1 combines with J gene TRBJ2-7; TRBD2, as called in the table, went unchecked against the DNA. TRBV21-1 is noted as a pseudogene. The CDR3 is 15 amino acids.

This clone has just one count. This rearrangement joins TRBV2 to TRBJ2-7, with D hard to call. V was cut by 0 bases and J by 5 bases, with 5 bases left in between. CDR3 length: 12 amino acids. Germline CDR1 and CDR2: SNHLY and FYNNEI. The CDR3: CASSEALHEQYF. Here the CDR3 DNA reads TGTGCCAGCAGTGAAGCCCTCCACGAGCAGTACTTC.

This CDR3 is CASSSAGRGYGYTF. As DNA, the CDR3 is TGTGCCAGCAGCTCCGCGGGACGGGGCTATGGCTACACCTTC. V and J are TRBV7-2 and TRBJ1-2, with D perhaps TRBD1 (5 bases). V was clipped by 4 bases and J by 4 bases, with 13 bases between them. This CDR3 has 14 residues. Germline assignment: CDR1 SGHTA and CDR2 FQGNSA.

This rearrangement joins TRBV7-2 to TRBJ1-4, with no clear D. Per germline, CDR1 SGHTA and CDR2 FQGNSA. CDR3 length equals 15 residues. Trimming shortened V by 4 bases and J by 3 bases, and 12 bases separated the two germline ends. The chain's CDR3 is CASSSEGGANEKLFF. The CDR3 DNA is TGTGCCAGCAGCTCCGAGGGTGGGGCTAATGAAAAACTGTTTTTT. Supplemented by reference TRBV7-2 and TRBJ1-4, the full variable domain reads GAGVSQSPSNKVTEKGKDVELRCDPISGHTALYWYRQSLGQGLEFLIYFQGNSAPDKSGLPSDRFSAERTGGSVSTLTIQRTQQEDSAVYLCASSSEGGANEKLFFGSGTQLSVL.

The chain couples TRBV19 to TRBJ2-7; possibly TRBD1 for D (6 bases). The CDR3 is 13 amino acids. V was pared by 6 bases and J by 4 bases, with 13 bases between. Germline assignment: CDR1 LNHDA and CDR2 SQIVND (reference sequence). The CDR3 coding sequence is TGTGCCAGTAGCTTTTTGACAGGTTACGAGCAGTACTTC. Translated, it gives CASSFLTGYEQYF.

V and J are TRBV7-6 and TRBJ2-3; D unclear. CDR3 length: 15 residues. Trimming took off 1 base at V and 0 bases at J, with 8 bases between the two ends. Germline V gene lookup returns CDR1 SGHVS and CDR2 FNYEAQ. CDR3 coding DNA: TGTGCCAGCAGCTTAGTTCCTGTGAGCACAGATACGCAGTATTTT. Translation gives CASSLVPVSTDTQYF. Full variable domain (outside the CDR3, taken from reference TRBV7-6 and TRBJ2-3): GAGVSQSPRYKVTKRGQDVALRCDPISGHVSLYWYRQALGQGPEFLTYFNYEAQQDKSGLPNDRFSAERPEGSISTLTIQRTEQRDSAMYRCASSLVPVSTDTQYFGPGTRLTVL.

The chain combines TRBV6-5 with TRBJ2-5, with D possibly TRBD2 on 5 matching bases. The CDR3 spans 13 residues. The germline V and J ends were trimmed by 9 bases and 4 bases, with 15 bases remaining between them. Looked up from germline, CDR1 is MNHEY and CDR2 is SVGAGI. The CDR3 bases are TGTGCCAGTGCGGGCGGAAGAGGAGAGACCCAGTACTTC. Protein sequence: CASAGGRGETQYF.

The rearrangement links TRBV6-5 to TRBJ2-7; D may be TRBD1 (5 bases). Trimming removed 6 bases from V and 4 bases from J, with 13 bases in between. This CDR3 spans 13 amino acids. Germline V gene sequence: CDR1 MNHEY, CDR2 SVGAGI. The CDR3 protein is CASRGREWYEQYF. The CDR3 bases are TGTGCCAGCAGGGGCAGGGAATGGTACGAGCAGTACTTC.

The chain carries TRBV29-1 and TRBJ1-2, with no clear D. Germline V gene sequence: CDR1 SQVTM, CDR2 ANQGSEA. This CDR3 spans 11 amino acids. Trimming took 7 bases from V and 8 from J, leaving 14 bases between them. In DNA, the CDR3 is TGCAGCGATATTCAAGAGTACGGCTACACCTTC. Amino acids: CSDIQEYGYTF.

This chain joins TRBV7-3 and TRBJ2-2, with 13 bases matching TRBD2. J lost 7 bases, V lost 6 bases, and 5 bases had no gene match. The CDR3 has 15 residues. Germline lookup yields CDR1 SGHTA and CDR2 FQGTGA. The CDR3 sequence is CASRRTSGGFGELFF. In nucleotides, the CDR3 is TGTGCCAGCAGACGGACTAGCGGGGGTTTCGGGGAGCTGTTTTTT.

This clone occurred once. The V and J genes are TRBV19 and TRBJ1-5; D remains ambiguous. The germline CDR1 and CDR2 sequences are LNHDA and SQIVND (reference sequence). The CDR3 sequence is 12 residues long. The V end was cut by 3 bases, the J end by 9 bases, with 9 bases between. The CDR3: CASSIPLGPQHF. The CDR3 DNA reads TGTGCCAGTAGTATCCCCCTAGGGCCCCAGCATTTT. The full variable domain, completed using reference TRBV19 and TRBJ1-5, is DGGITQSPKYLFRKEGQNVTLSCEQNLNHDAMYWYRQDPGQGLRLIYYSQIVNDFQKGDIAEGYSVSREKKESFPLTVTSAQKNPTAFYLCASSIPLGPQHFGDGTRLSIL.

The CDR3 loop reads CASRFTPQGIEDSPLHF. The DNA for the CDR3 is TGTGCCAGCAGGTTCACCCCACAGGGCATCGAGGATTCACCCCTCCACTTT. The rearrangement joins TRBV5-4 to TRBJ1-6, with D possibly TRBD1 on 6 matching bases. The V end lost 5 bases, the J end lost 8 bases, and 23 bases lay between the germline ends. This CDR3 contains 17 residues. Germline lookup yields CDR1 SGHNT and CDR2 YYREEE (reference sequence).

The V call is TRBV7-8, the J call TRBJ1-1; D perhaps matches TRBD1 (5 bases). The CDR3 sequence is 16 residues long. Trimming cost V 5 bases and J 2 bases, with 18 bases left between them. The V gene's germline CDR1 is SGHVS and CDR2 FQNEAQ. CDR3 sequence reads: CASSRFEDSFNTEAFF. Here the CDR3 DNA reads TGTGCCAGCAGCCGCTTCGAAGACAGCTTTAACACTGAAGCTTTCTTT.

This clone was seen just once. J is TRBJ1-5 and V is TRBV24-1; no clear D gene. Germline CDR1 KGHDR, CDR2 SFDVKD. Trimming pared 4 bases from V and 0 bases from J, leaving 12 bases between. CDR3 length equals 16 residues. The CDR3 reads CATSDSNSVSNQPQHF. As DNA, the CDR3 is TGTGCCACCAGTGACTCCAACTCGGTTAGCAATCAGCCCCAGCATTTT.

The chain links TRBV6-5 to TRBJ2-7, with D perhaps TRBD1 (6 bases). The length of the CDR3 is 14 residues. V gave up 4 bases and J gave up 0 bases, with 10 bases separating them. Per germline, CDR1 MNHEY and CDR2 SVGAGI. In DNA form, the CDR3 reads TGTGCCAGCAGTTCGGCAGGGGACTCCTACGAGCAGTACTTC. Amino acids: CASSSAGDSYEQYF.

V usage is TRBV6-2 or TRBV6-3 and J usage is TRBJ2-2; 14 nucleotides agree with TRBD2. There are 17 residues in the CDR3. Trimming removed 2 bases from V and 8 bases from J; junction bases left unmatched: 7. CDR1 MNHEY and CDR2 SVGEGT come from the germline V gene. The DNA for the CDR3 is TGTGCCAGCAGTTACGGACTAGCGGGGGGCCCTGAGGGGGAGCTGTTTTTT. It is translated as CASSYGLAGGPEGELFF.

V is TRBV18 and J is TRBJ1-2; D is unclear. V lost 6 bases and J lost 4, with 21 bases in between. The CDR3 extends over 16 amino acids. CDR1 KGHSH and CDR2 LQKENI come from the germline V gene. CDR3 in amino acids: CASSITHGLTAYGYTF. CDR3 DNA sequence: TGTGCCAGCTCGATAACTCATGGACTTACAGCCTATGGCTACACCTTC.

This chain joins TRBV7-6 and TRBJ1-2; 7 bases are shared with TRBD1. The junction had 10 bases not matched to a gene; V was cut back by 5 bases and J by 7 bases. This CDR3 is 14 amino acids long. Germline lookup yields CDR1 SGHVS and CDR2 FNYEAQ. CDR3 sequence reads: CASSKNRGRGGYTF. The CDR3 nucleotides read TGTGCCAGCAGCAAAAACAGGGGTAGAGGTGGCTACACCTTC.

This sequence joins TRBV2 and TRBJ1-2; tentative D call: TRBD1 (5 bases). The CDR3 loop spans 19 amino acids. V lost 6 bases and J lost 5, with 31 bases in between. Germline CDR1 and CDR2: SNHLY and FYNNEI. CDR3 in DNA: TGTGCCAGCAGGCCATTAGGCCTCATATTTACAGGAAGAAGGTATGGCTACACCTTC. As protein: CASRPLGLIFTGRRYGYTF.